The present T cell receptor (beta chain) was sequenced within a study of T cell repertoires in cytomegalovirus infection. Notes on this clonotype: Its antigen is unidentified.

Trimming pared 4 bases from V and 4 bases from J, leaving 13 bases between. Germline V gene sequence: CDR1 ENHRY, CDR2 SYGVKD. The CDR3 runs 14 residues. Findings and limits, study-wide: Dominating the ex vivo response were HLA-C-restricted CMV-specific TCR beta clonotypes.

TCRdb re-called the reads through MiXCR, storing one row per CDR3 protein. The sample lists over 85,000 distinct CDR3 sequences, about 17% occurring once. This clonotype originated in a human donor in good health (CMV status not recorded). Some clones in this sample may be carry-over from other donors' samples. The chain links TRBV10-3 to TRBJ2-5; D unclear. Source material: PBMCs. Here the CDR3 DNA reads TGTGCCATCAGTGGGGTATCTGGCGGAGAGACCCAGTACTTC. This codes for CAISGVSGGETQYF.